This is a list of T cell receptor beta chains from one sample in a study of blood T cell repertoires in COVID-19. Generated by immunoSEQ multiplex PCR, the TCRdb table keeps only in-frame clones and is missing some. Among under 250,000 clones, more than 85% were seen once, and the ten largest hold roughly 0.7%. The specimen sequenced was peripheral blood. Receptors originate from a man aged 35 to 55 with acute or convalescent COVID-19. CDR3s include the opening cysteine and the closing phenylalanine or tryptophan. A D gene is named only where the DNA matches it firmly. Size values are once, few and many counts, or a class for expanded clones, and some rows have none.

cdr3_nt	cdr3_aa	clone_size	v_call	d_call	j_call
TGTGCCAGCAGCTCAACAGCGGGAGCTGAGACCCAGTACTTC	CASSSTAGAETQYF	once	TRBV5-5	TRBD2	TRBJ2-5
TGTGCCAGCAGCTTCGGGTTAGCGGGAGGAGGAACCGGGGAGCTGTTTTTT	CASSFGLAGGGTGELFF	-	TRBV11-2	TRBD2	TRBJ2-2
TGTGCCAGCAGCCGGACAGGGAATTGGGCGGGTGGCGAGCAGTACTTC	CASSRTGNWAGGEQYF	few	TRBV7-9	TRBD1	TRBJ2-7
TGTGCCAGTGCAGGGGGCGAGGCGGCGGGTGAGACCCAGTACTTC	CASAGGEAAGETQYF	once	TRBV19	TRBD1	TRBJ2-5
TGTGCCACCAGTGCCTCAGGGGGCTACGAGCAGTACTTC	CATSASGGYEQYF	-	TRBV24-1	TRBD1	TRBJ2-7
TGTGCCAGCTCACCGCAGTCGGGGGGGGAGTATGGCTACACCTTC	CASSPQSGGEYGYTF	-	TRBV18	-	TRBJ1-2
TGTGCCAGCAGAGTATCCAGGGTTCCTAGCTATGGCTACACCTTC	CASRVSRVPSYGYTF	-	TRBV6-5	-	TRBJ1-2
TGTGCCAGCAGTGATCTAAGGACAGGGGGCGCCGGAAACACCATATATTTT	CASSDLRTGGAGNTIYF	-	TRBV6-1	TRBD1	TRBJ1-3
TGTGCCAGCAAGTCCGACAGGGCAAGAGGAGAGACCCAGTACTTC	CASKSDRARGETQYF	-	TRBV2	TRBD1	TRBJ2-5
TGCGCCAGCAGCCCCCAAGACAGGGGAGGTGGGGCCGGGGAGCTGTTTTTT	CASSPQDRGGGAGELFF	-	TRBV5-1	TRBD1	TRBJ2-2
TGTGCCAGTAGGATGACAGGCGTGAAGGCTGAAGCTTTCTTT	CASRMTGVKAEAFF	-	TRBV19	-	TRBJ1-1
TGTGCCAGCACCCCACAGGGTAGCTCCTACGAGCAGTACTTC	CASTPQGSSYEQYF	-	TRBV28	-	TRBJ2-7
TGTGCCAGCAGCCCGACTAGCGGGAGCCCTACCGTCTTC	CASSPTSGSPTVF	-	TRBV5-4	TRBD2	TRBJ2-7
TGTGCCAGCAGCCAAGATGGTGGAAGCGGGACGAGATACGAGCAGTACTTC	CASSQDGGSGTRYEQYF	once	TRBV4-2	TRBD2	TRBJ2-7
TGTGCCAGCAGCTTTCCTAGCGGGGGGAACACAGATACGCAGTATTTT	CASSFPSGGNTDTQYF	-	TRBV7-8	TRBD2	TRBJ2-3
TGCGCCAGCAGCTTTTCTGGGGCCAACGTCCTGACTTTC	CASSFSGANVLTF	-	TRBV10-1	-	TRBJ2-6
TGTGCCAGCAGTGACCGGACAGGTTATCAGCCCCAGCATTTT	CASSDRTGYQPQHF	-	TRBV2	TRBD1	TRBJ1-5
TGTGCCAGCAGCCCCCCGGGACAGAGTGGGTATGGCTACACCTTC	CASSPPGQSGYGYTF	-	TRBV3-1/TRBV3-2	TRBD1	TRBJ1-2
TGTGCCAGCAGTATTCAGAAGAACACTGAAGCTTTCTTT	CASSIQKNTEAFF	once	TRBV6-5	-	TRBJ1-1
TGTGCCAGCAGCCTGCAGGGACAGGCCTACGAGCAGTACTTC	CASSLQGQAYEQYF	once	TRBV3-1/TRBV3-2	TRBD1	TRBJ2-7
TGTGCCACCAGCAGAGAGCCTAGCGGGTTGAGCACAGATACGCAGTATTTT	CATSREPSGLSTDTQYF	-	TRBV15	TRBD2	TRBJ2-3
TGTGCCAGCACCCTGGGACAGAGCTCCTACAATGAGCAGTTCTTC	CASTLGQSSYNEQFF	-	TRBV28	TRBD1	TRBJ2-1
TGCGCCAGCAGGAATCCTCTGGGGGGGAACAATGAGCAGTTCTTC	CASRNPLGGNNEQFF	-	TRBV4-1	TRBD2	TRBJ2-1
TGTGCCAGCAGCTTAGCGGACAGGGAGTCGAATGGCTACACCTTC	CASSLADRESNGYTF	few	TRBV7-9	TRBD1	TRBJ1-2
TGTGCCAGCACCTGGCGGACTAGCGGGTCTGTTGAGCAGTACTTC	CASTWRTSGSVEQYF	-	TRBV28	TRBD2	TRBJ2-7
-	CASSSGTVQPQHF	-	TRBV19	-	TRBJ1-5
TGTGCCAGCAGTTTAGGAGTGACGGTCGGTCACGAGCAGTACTTC	CASSLGVTVGHEQYF	-	TRBV27	-	TRBJ2-7
TGTGCCAGCAGCCGGCAGCCGGGGACAGGGCTAGAGACCCAGTACTTC	CASSRQPGTGLETQYF	-	TRBV7-3	TRBD1	TRBJ2-5
TGCGCCAGCTCCCGGGACAACCCCTTCGCCGAGCAGTACTTC	CASSRDNPFAEQYF	-	TRBV5-1	-	TRBJ2-7
TGCGCCAGCAGCCCCCCGACAGGGAGCCTCTCTGGAAACACCATATATTTT	CASSPPTGSLSGNTIYF	-	TRBV4-1	TRBD1	TRBJ1-3
TGTGCCAGCAGCTTAGGCCTACGTAGCACAGATACGCAGTATTTT	CASSLGLRSTDTQYF	-	TRBV11-3	-	TRBJ2-3
TGTGCCAGCTCACCGCGGACAGGGTGGCCCTACGAGCAGTACTTC	CASSPRTGWPYEQYF	many	TRBV18	TRBD1	TRBJ2-7
TGTGCCAGCAGTCCGGGACAGGGGGCCCCAAGAGGTTCACCCCTCCACTTT	CASSPGQGAPRGSPLHF	-	TRBV27	TRBD1	TRBJ1-6
TGTGCCAGCAGTAACTGGACAGGGGCGGCAGATACGCAGTATTTT	CASSNWTGAADTQYF	-	TRBV28	TRBD1	TRBJ2-3
TGTGCCACCAGTAACACGGGACAGGGAATGGAGACCCAGTACTTC	CATSNTGQGMETQYF	-	TRBV24-1	TRBD1	TRBJ2-5
TGTGCCAGCTCACCCCCGGCGGGGGGCGAGCAGTACTTC	CASSPPAGGEQYF	-	TRBV18	TRBD2	TRBJ2-7
TGTGCCAGCAGTTTCCGGGACAGAATCACCGGGGAGCTGTTTTTT	CASSFRDRITGELFF	-	TRBV6-2/TRBV6-3	TRBD1	TRBJ2-2
TGTGCCAGCAGTGAAATGGGGGCGCGGGGCACAGATACGCAGTATTTT	CASSEMGARGTDTQYF	-	TRBV2	-	TRBJ2-3
TGTGCCAGCAGCTTCCTAGCGGGAGGGCCTGGGGAGACAGATACGCAGTATTTT	CASSFLAGGPGETDTQYF	few	TRBV7-6	TRBD2	TRBJ2-3
TGTGCCTGGAGTGTACAGGCCTTCTATGGCTACACCTTC	CAWSVQAFYGYTF	-	TRBV30	-	TRBJ1-2
TGCGCCAGCCTACAGGGCTATGAGCAGTTCTTC	CASLQGYEQFF	once	TRBV5-1	-	TRBJ2-1
TGTGCCAGTAGGGTATTGGGGACAGGGAAGAACACTGAAGCTTTCTTT	CASRVLGTGKNTEAFF	-	TRBV19	TRBD1	TRBJ1-1
TGTGCCAGTAGTATTCTCCGGGTTTATAGCAATCAGCCCCAGCATTTT	CASSILRVYSNQPQHF	-	TRBV19	-	TRBJ1-5
TGTGCCAGCAGCCCCGCCCGGGGAGGCGTCTTGGGCGGGGAGCTGTTTTTT	CASSPARGGVLGGELFF	-	TRBV7-3	-	TRBJ2-2
TGTGCCAGCAGCCCCCTGGCGGGAGCAGATACGCAGTATTTT	CASSPLAGADTQYF	few	TRBV7-8	TRBD2	TRBJ2-3
TGTGCCAGCAGTTCCATAGCGGGGCTATACAATGAGCAGTTCTTC	CASSSIAGLYNEQFF	-	TRBV27	TRBD2	TRBJ2-1
TGTGCCCTTAGAGCGGGGGCTCCTGGGAATGAGCAGTTCTTC	CALRAGAPGNEQFF	-	TRBV10-3	TRBD2	TRBJ2-1
TGTGCCAGTAGTCCCCTTGGGGCCAACGTCCTGACTTTC	CASSPLGANVLTF	-	TRBV19	-	TRBJ2-6
TGTGCCATCAGTGAGGATACGAGGACTGAAGCTTTCTTT	CAISEDTRTEAFF	-	TRBV10-3	-	TRBJ1-1
TGTGCCAGCAGCGTAGGGGGGGAGATCACCGGGGAGCTGTTTTTT	CASSVGGEITGELFF	-	TRBV9	-	TRBJ2-2
TGTGCCAGCAGTGGACAGGACCTCTCTGGGGCCAACGTCCTGACTTTC	CASSGQDLSGANVLTF	-	TRBV2	-	TRBJ2-6
TGCGCCAGCACCTGGACTGAGAACACTGAAGCTTTCTTT	CASTWTENTEAFF	-	TRBV10-2	-	TRBJ1-1
TGTGCCAGCAGCATAGTGGGACTAGCGGTTAGCACAGATACGCAGTATTTT	CASSIVGLAVSTDTQYF	-	TRBV7-9	TRBD2	TRBJ2-3